These 30 T cell receptor beta chains were sequenced from one sample in a study of radiotherapy plus CTLA-4 blockade in lung cancer. The repertoire was sequenced with immunoSEQ multiplex PCR; TCRdb's copy has only in-frame clones and lacks some. The data contain under 35,000 clones, around 70% of them seen just once; the ten biggest clones take up approximately 5%. The sample consisted of peripheral blood, taken from a patient treated with radiotherapy plus ipilimumab. These receptors all come from a human donor with non-small cell lung cancer whose response to radiotherapy plus ipilimumab could not be evaluated.

The chain uses TRBV10-2 and TRBJ2-3; D unresolved. V was clipped by 6 bases and J by 0 bases, with 7 bases between them. The CDR3 runs to 13 residues. The germline gives CDR1 WSHSY, CDR2 SAAADI. The CDR3 nucleotides read TGCGCCAGCAGACTACCCAGCACAGATACGCAGTATTTT. Translating it yields CASRLPSTDTQYF.

This clone was seen a single time. The chain links TRBV27 to TRBJ2-1; 9 bases align to TRBD2. The ends lost 8 bases at V and 4 bases at J; junction bases unmatched: 9. From germline, CDR1 is MNHEY and CDR2 SMNVEV (reference sequence). The CDR3 covers 15 residues. CDR3 amino acids: CASATLAGTYNEQFF. Written as DNA, the CDR3 is TGTGCCAGCGCCACTCTAGCGGGAACTTACAATGAGCAGTTCTTC.

This clone was seen more than once but under ten times. The rearrangement links TRBV10-3 to TRBJ1-4; weak D call: TRBD1 (6 bases). From germline, CDR1 is ENHRY and CDR2 SYGVKD. The CDR3 totals 13 residues. The V and J ends lost 6 bases and 5 bases respectively, with 10 bases between them. The CDR3 region has the DNA TGTGCCATCAGCGGACAGTTAAATGAAAAACTGTTTTTT. Amino acid sequence: CAISGQLNEKLFF.

In this sample, this clone turned up a few times. The chain joins TRBV5-4 to TRBJ2-1, with 7 bases lining up with TRBD2. Per germline, CDR1 SGHNT and CDR2 YYREEE (reference sequence). The CDR3 runs to 16 residues. Trimming removed 0 bases from V and 3 bases from J; junction bases left unmatched: 6. The CDR3 DNA reads as TGTGCCAGCAGCTTGGCCGCGGGAGCTTTCTACAATGAGCAGTTCTTC. It yields the protein CASSLAAGAFYNEQFF.

V gene TRBV19 combines with J gene TRBJ2-7, with D maybe TRBD1 (5 bases). V dropped 5 bases and J dropped 6 bases, with 20 bases sitting between them. CDR3 length equals 15 residues. CDR1 and CDR2 (germline): LNHDA, SQIVND (reference sequence). The CDR3, as DNA: TGTGCCAGTAGTCCCCCGTGGGGCAGGTCAGGCGAGCAGTACTTC. Amino acids: CASSPPWGRSGEQYF.

The chain employs TRBV7-8 and TRBJ2-3; D is possibly TRBD2 (5 bases). V was pared by 1 base and J by 2 bases, with 7 bases between. The CDR3 spans 14 residues. Germline lookup yields CDR1 SGHVS and CDR2 FQNEAQ. The CDR3: CASSLVGNTDTQYF. In nucleotides, the CDR3 is TGTGCCAGCAGCTTAGTCGGGAACACAGATACGCAGTATTTT.

This clone was seen a single time. The chain couples TRBV4-1 to TRBJ2-5; the D gene is possibly TRBD2 (5 bases). CDR3 length: 16 amino acids. Trimming took 1 base from V and 8 from J, leaving 20 bases between them. The germline V gene encodes CDR1 MGHRA and CDR2 YSYEKL. In DNA, the CDR3 is TGCGCCAGCAGCCAAGTTGGGCGAGGTAGCGCTGAAACCCAGTACTTC. Protein: CASSQVGRGSAETQYF.

The CDR3 protein is CASSLYTGVETQYF. CDR3 DNA: TGTGCCAGCAGCTTGTACACGGGAGTGGAGACCCAGTACTTC. This chain uses TRBV5-5 with TRBJ2-5; possible D gene TRBD2, 6 bases. The CDR3 contains 14 residues. The V gene lost 1 base and the J gene lost 5 bases, with 12 bases spanning the gap. From germline, CDR1 is SGHKS and CDR2 YYEKEE (reference sequence).

The V call is TRBV28, the J call TRBJ2-6; 7 bases match TRBD2. This CDR3 has 21 residues. Germline V CDR1 and CDR2: MDHEN, SYDVKM. V lost 3 bases and J lost 0; bases outside the gene matches: 17. The CDR3 nucleotides read TGTGCCAGCAGTTTGGGAATCTTAAGACTAGCCGTCGACTCTGGGGCCAACGTCCTGACTTTC. Its translation: CASSLGILRLAVDSGANVLTF.

This clone occurred a few times. V and J are TRBV7-6 and TRBJ2-7; D possibly corresponds to TRBD2 (6 bases). This CDR3 has 16 amino acids. Germline V gene sequence: CDR1 SGHVS, CDR2 FNYEAQ. Trimming cost V 0 bases and J 2 bases, with 14 bases left between them. The CDR3 nucleotides are TGTGCCAGCAGCTTAGCGGTGGGGAGGAATCCCTACGAGCAGTACTTC. This sequence encodes CASSLAVGRNPYEQYF.

The J gene is TRBJ2-5, the V gene TRBV5-1, with 9 positions matching TRBD1. CDR1 and CDR2 from the germline V gene are SGHRS and YFSETQ. After removal of 4 bases from V and 4 bases from J, the junction contained 11 bases not matched to a gene. The CDR3 consists of 16 residues. CDR3 DNA sequence: TGCGCCAGCAGCACTGCTACAGGGGGCGTAGGAGAGACCCAGTACTTC. It yields the protein CASSTATGGVGETQYF.

V gene TRBV7-3 combines with J gene TRBJ2-3, with 13 bases that match TRBD2. J was trimmed by 2 bases and V by 5 bases; bases with no gene match: 4. The CDR3 is 16 residues long. Germline lookup yields CDR1 SGHTA and CDR2 FQGTGA. CDR3 residues: CASSGGLAGITDTQYF. As DNA, the CDR3 is TGTGCCAGCAGCGGGGGACTAGCGGGAATCACAGATACGCAGTATTTT.

The chain couples TRBV29-1 to TRBJ1-2; D is unresolved. The V end was cut by 0 bases, the J end by 2 bases, with 7 bases between. The germline CDR1 and CDR2 sequences are SQVTM and ANQGSEA. The CDR3 sequence is 13 residues long. CDR3 sequence: CSVEERRNYGYTF. The CDR3 bases are TGCAGCGTTGAAGAGAGGAGGAACTATGGCTACACCTTC.

The CDR3 DNA reads TGCGCCAGCAGCTTGGGTGACTTTACCGGGGAGCTGTTTTTT. It yields the protein CASSLGDFTGELFF. The J gene is TRBJ2-2, the V gene TRBV5-1, with unresolved D. Germline-derived CDR1 and CDR2 are SGHRS and YFSETQ. V was trimmed by 0 bases and J by 5 bases, leaving 8 bases between them. This CDR3 spans 14 amino acids.

This clone was seen a few times. The chain joins TRBV10-3 to TRBJ1-1, with 10 bases fitting TRBD1. Germline CDR1 and CDR2: ENHRY and SYGVKD. The V and J ends lost 10 bases and 3 bases, in that order; junction bases with no gene match: 5. This CDR3 contains 13 residues. CDR3 protein: CASQTGGHTEAFF. The CDR3 DNA reads TGTGCCAGCCAGACAGGGGGCCACACTGAAGCTTTCTTT.

This clone was detected a few times. The genes are TRBV5-4 and TRBJ2-5; 10 bases line up with TRBD2. CDR1 SGHNT and CDR2 YYREEE come from the germline V gene (reference sequence). The CDR3 runs to 15 residues. Trimming at V came to 0 bases and at J to 7 bases, leaving 6 bases not matched to a gene. This CDR3 is CASSLGTSGFGTQYF. In DNA form, the CDR3 reads TGTGCCAGCAGCTTGGGGACTAGCGGCTTTGGGACCCAGTACTTC.

The rearrangement links TRBV30 to TRBJ2-2; no reliable D call. V was clipped by 0 bases and J by 5 bases, with 7 bases between them. Germline V gene sequence: CDR1 GTSNPN, CDR2 SVGIG (reference sequence). The CDR3 runs 13 residues. This CDR3 is CAWSVLPTGELFF. DNA of the CDR3: TGTGCCTGGAGTGTACTTCCGACCGGGGAGCTGTTTTTT. Combining the CDR3 with reference TRBV30 and TRBJ2-2 gives the whole variable domain SQTIHQWPATLVQPVGSPLSLECTVEGTSNPNLYWYRQAAGRGLQLLFYSVGIGQISSEVPQNLSASRPQDRQFILSSKKLLLSDSGFYLCAWSVLPTGELFFGEGSRLTVL.

The gene calls are TRBV7-3 and TRBJ2-7; 10 nucleotides match TRBD1. With V trimmed by 2 bases and J by 6 bases, 4 bases remained unmatched. Germline CDR1 and CDR2: SGHTA and FQGTGA. CDR3 length: 14 amino acids. The CDR3 loop reads CASSLEGQGGEQYF. The CDR3 coding sequence is TGTGCCAGCAGCTTAGAAGGACAGGGGGGCGAGCAGTACTTC.

This clone came up a few times. V gene TRBV6-5 combines with J gene TRBJ2-2; D might be TRBD2 (6 bases). This CDR3 is 13 amino acids long. Germline CDR1 reads MNHEY; CDR2 reads SVGAGI. V dropped 4 bases and J dropped 7 bases, with 10 bases sitting between them. CDR3 protein: CASSSHSGGELFF. Here the CDR3 DNA reads TGTGCCAGCAGTTCCCATAGCGGCGGGGAGCTGTTTTTT.

The V gene is TRBV7-9, the J gene TRBJ2-7; TRBD2 matches 11 bases. Germline V gene lookup returns CDR1 SEHNR and CDR2 FQNEAQ (reference sequence). J gave up 2 bases and V 6 bases, and 3 bases lay outside the gene matches. The length of the CDR3 is 14 residues. CDR3 amino acids: CASSGSGRAYEQYF. In nucleotides, the CDR3 is TGTGCCAGCAGTGGTAGCGGGAGGGCCTACGAGCAGTACTTC.

The V and J genes are TRBV6-8 and TRBJ1-4; no clear D gene. The V end lost 0 bases, the J end lost 0 bases, and 5 bases lay between the germline ends. Germline CDR1 MNHGY, CDR2 SAAAGT. The CDR3 is 15 amino acids. CDR3 region: CASSYSPATNEKLFF. The CDR3 nucleotides read TGTGCCAGCAGTTACTCGCCAGCAACTAATGAAAAACTGTTTTTT.

V is TRBV7-8 and J is TRBJ2-1; 7 bases fit TRBD1. The CDR3 consists of 16 residues. J lost 4 bases, V lost 7 bases, and 13 bases had no gene match. Germline-derived CDR1 and CDR2 are SGHVS and FQNEAQ. CDR3: CASMITGDIIYNEQFF. As DNA, the CDR3 is TGTGCCAGCATGATAACAGGGGACATAATTTACAATGAGCAGTTCTTC. Based on the CDR3 plus reference TRBV7-8 and TRBJ2-1, the full variable domain is GAGVSQSPRYKVAKRGQDVALRCDPISGHVSLFWYQQALGQGPEFLTYFQNEAQLDKSGLPSDRFFAERPEGSVSTLKIQRTQQEDSAVYLCASMITGDIIYNEQFFGPGTRLTVL.

The CDR3 protein is CASSYSPRQQWNEQFF. The CDR3 DNA is TGTGCCAGCAGCTACTCTCCCCGACAACAGTGGAATGAGCAGTTCTTC. The V call is TRBV9, the J call TRBJ2-1; no clear D gene. Trimming removed 4 bases at V and 7 bases at J, with 21 bases between. This CDR3 region has 16 residues. The germline V gene encodes CDR1 SGDLS and CDR2 YYNGEE.

This sequence joins TRBV9 and TRBJ1-1; 9 bases match TRBD1. V trimming: 5 bases; J trimming: 4 bases; junction bases outside the gene matches: 9. CDR1 is SGDLS and CDR2 is YYNGEE in the germline V gene. This CDR3 spans 15 amino acids. CDR3 loop: CASSTGGAGGTEAFF. CDR3 in DNA: TGTGCCAGCAGTACAGGGGGCGCAGGGGGCACTGAAGCTTTCTTT.

The gene calls are TRBV7-3 and TRBJ1-3, with a tentative D call TRBD1 (6 bases). Germline lookup yields CDR1 SGHTA and CDR2 FQGTGA. Trimming pared 2 bases from V and 3 bases from J, leaving 8 bases between. The CDR3 is 14 residues long. CDR3 coding DNA: TGTGCCAGCAGCTTACGAGGGGGTGGAAACACCATATATTTT. This gives the protein CASSLRGGGNTIYF.

The chain uses TRBV19 and TRBJ2-2; maybe TRBD1 (6 bases). This CDR3 spans 13 amino acids. V was pared by 6 bases and J by 7 bases, with 12 bases between. Germline V gene sequence: CDR1 LNHDA, CDR2 SQIVND (reference sequence). CDR3 bases: TGTGCCAGTAGCTACAAAGGGGGCGGGGAGCTGTTTTTT. As protein: CASSYKGGGELFF.

The genes are TRBV10-3 and TRBJ1-1; TRBD1 is a possible D gene (5 bases). This CDR3 contains 13 residues. Germline CDR1 and CDR2: ENHRY and SYGVKD. V lost 7 bases and J 1 base, leaving 10 bases between the germline ends. The CDR3 DNA sequence: TGTGCCATCAAGGACACACCGAACACTGAAGCTTTCTTT. As protein: CAIKDTPNTEAFF.

V is TRBV6-1 and J is TRBJ1-1; D gene unclear. The V end was cut by 7 bases, the J end by 3 bases, with 12 bases between. This CDR3 spans 13 amino acids. Germline V gene data show CDR1 as MNHNS and CDR2 as SASEGT. CDR3 in amino acids: CASNRIADTEAFF. CDR3 DNA sequence: TGTGCCAGCAACCGAATAGCGGACACTGAAGCTTTCTTT.

The V gene is TRBV7-2, the J gene TRBJ2-5; 8 bases agree with TRBD1. Germline V lookup: CDR1 SGHTA, CDR2 FQGNSA. The CDR3 totals 14 residues. With V trimmed by 5 bases and J by 7 bases, 9 bases remained unmatched. CDR3 in amino acids: CASSVAQGAATQYF. DNA for the CDR3: TGTGCCAGCAGCGTGGCGCAGGGGGCTGCGACCCAGTACTTC.

This chain connects TRBV7-9 to TRBJ1-3; D not resolved. This CDR3 is 17 amino acids long. Germline CDR1 is SEHNR and CDR2 is FQNEAQ (reference sequence). Trimming cost V 0 bases and J 2 bases, with 14 bases left between them. The DNA for the CDR3 is TGTGCCAGCAGCTTAGCGGATCGTAGCGCCCCTGGAAACACCATATATTTT. Translated: CASSLADRSAPGNTIYF.